This is a list of T cell receptor beta chains from one sample in a study of regulatory T cells in long-lasting Graves disease. One entry per CDR3 protein results from TCRdb running MiXCR on the multiplex PCR reads. This sample has fewer than 450,000 distinct CDR3 sequences; around 16% occur once, and the top ten carry about 8.2%. The data were also submitted as part of a second study, on T cells in Graves' hyperthyroidism and ophthalmopathy.

Sequencing used peripheral blood mononuclear cells (PBMCs), obtained at new diagnosis, from a patient treated with antithyroid drugs. These receptors were taken from a woman aged 40 to 50 with Graves disease. The CDR3 runs from the conserved cysteine through the conserved F or W. The D gene is left open where the match is weak. Clone size, where shown, is once, few, many, or a class for clones that have expanded.

>TRBJ2-1|TRBV5-1|few|14|TRBD1
CASSTGQVPLVQFF
TGCGCCAGCAGCACCGGACAGGTCCCCTTGGTGCAGTTCTTC
>TRBJ2-1|TRBV18|many|13|TRBD2
CASSPDSGRERFF
TGTGCCAGCTCACCAGATAGCGGGAGGGAGAGGTTCTTC
>TRBJ1-1|TRBV5-6|once|13|.
CASSPGQEPEAFF
TGTGCCAGCAGCCCGGGACAAGAACCTGAAGCTTTCTTT
>TRBJ2-1|TRBV12-5|many|15|TRBD2
CASGFSLAGENEQFF
TGTGCTAGTGGTTTTTCTCTAGCGGGAGAAAATGAGCAGTTCTTC
>TRBJ2-5|TRBV7-9|.|14|.
CASSTPRDEETQYF
TGTGCCAGCAGCACTCCGAGGGACGAGGAGACCCAGTACTTC
>TRBJ2-4|TRBV11-3|many|17|TRBD2
CASSYAGGLLAKNIQYF
TGTGCCAGCAGCTACGCGGGAGGCCTTCTAGCCAAAAACATTCAGTACTTC
>TRBJ2-7|TRBV11-3|many|19|TRBD1
CASSFMGVPPTGVPYEQYF
TGTGCCAGCAGCTTTATGGGAGTCCCCCCGACAGGGGTTCCCTACGAGCAGTACTTC
>TRBJ2-4|TRBV29-1|few|15|TRBD1
CSVTIQGLAKNIQYF
TGCAGCGTCACGATACAGGGGCTAGCCAAAAACATTCAGTACTTC
>TRBJ2-7|TRBV2|many|14|.
CASSYTMDSYEQYF
TGTGCCAGCAGTTATACTATGGACAGCTACGAGCAGTACTTC
>TRBJ2-7|TRBV12-3/TRBV12-4|many|14|.
CASSLAGQAYEQYF
TGTGCCAGCAGTTTAGCGGGGCAGGCCTACGAGCAGTACTTC
>TRBJ2-7|TRBV20-1|many|13|.
CSVQRQDSYEQYF
TGCAGTGTCCAGAGACAGGACTCCTACGAGCAGTACTTC
>TRBJ1-4|TRBV2|many|17|TRBD1
CASSQQGTSPTNEKLFF
TGTGCCAGCAGTCAACAGGGGACGTCCCCAACTAATGAAAAACTGTTTTTT
>TRBJ1-5|TRBV6-1|.|14|.
CASTPLGGNQPQHF
TGTGCCAGCACCCCTCTCGGGGGCAATCAGCCCCAGCATTTT
>TRBJ1-4|TRBV3-1|.|13|.
CAMTGSPRVKLFF
TGTGCCATGACGGGTTCCCCACGGGTAAAACTGTTTTTT
>TRBJ2-5|TRBV2|many|15|TRBD1
CASITGQGYGETQYF
TGTGCCAGCATCACAGGACAGGGCTATGGCGAGACCCAGTACTTC
>TRBJ2-5|TRBV6-1|many|13|.
CASSEAGGVLRYF
TGTGCCAGCAGTGAAGCGGGCGGCGTTCTTAGGTACTTC
>TRBJ2-3|TRBV2|.|15|TRBD2
CASRGVRGSADTQYF
TGTGCCAGCAGGGGGGTCCGCGGGAGCGCAGATACGCAGTATTTT
>TRBJ1-3|TRBV12-3/TRBV12-4|.|18|TRBD1
CASSPTGLGLLSGDTIYF
TGTGCCAGCAGTCCGACAGGGTTGGGGCTCCTCTCTGGAGACACCATATATTTT
>TRBJ2-7|TRBV28|many|16|.
CATKKGRAGVPYEQYF
TGTGCCACCAAAAAAGGAAGGGCAGGGGTACCCTACGAGCAGTACTTC
>TRBJ2-7|TRBV7-9|.|16|TRBD1
CASSVDNRGLVYEQYF
TGTGCCAGCAGCGTGGATAACAGGGGGCTTGTCTACGAGCAGTACTTC
>TRBJ2-2|TRBV7-9|.|16|TRBD2
CASSLGTTDNTGELFF
TGTGCCAGCAGCTTGGGGACTACCGACAACACCGGGGAGCTGTTTTTT
>TRBJ2-1|TRBV13|many|16|.
CASSPDGRGNVYEQFF
TGTGCCAGCAGCCCCGACGGGAGAGGGAATGTCTATGAGCAGTTCTTC
>TRBJ2-7|TRBV10-3|many|19|.
CAISELLLASTRVEYEQYF
TGTGCCATCTCCGAACTGCTTCTGGCCAGCACCCGGGTTGAGTACGAGCAGTACTTC
>TRBJ2-3|TRBV12-3/TRBV12-4|many|11|.
CASKSGGGQYF
TGTGCCAGCAAGTCCGGGGGAGGGCAGTATTTT
>TRBJ1-4|TRBV3-1|.|15|.
CASSQDNRAGEKLFF
TGTGCCAGCAGCCAAGATAACAGGGCGGGGGAAAAACTGTTTTTT
>TRBJ2-1|TRBV7-9|many|17|.
CASSPSSRQRTYNEQFF
TGTGCCAGCAGCCCGAGTTCTCGCCAACGGACCTACAATGAGCAGTTCTTC
>TRBJ1-2|TRBV6-1|.|14|TRBD1
CASSRQGTNYGYTF
TGTGCCAGCAGTCGACAGGGGACTAACTATGGCTACACCTTC
>TRBJ2-7|TRBV5-1|many|13|.
CASRADSSYEQYF
TGCGCCAGCAGAGCGGACAGCTCCTACGAGCAGTACTTC
>TRBJ2-5|TRBV9|.|17|TRBD1
CASSEGLGTEGRETQYF
TGTGCCAGCAGCGAGGGTTTGGGGACAGAAGGTCGAGAGACCCAGTACTTC
>TRBJ2-1|TRBV7-3|.|16|.
CASSLMPGSSYNEQFF
TGTGCCAGCAGCTTAATGCCAGGGAGCTCCTACAATGAGCAGTTCTTC
>TRBJ2-1|TRBV9|.|16|TRBD2
CASSHRGSDTYNEQFF
TGTGCCAGCAGCCATCGCGGGAGCGACACCTACAATGAGCAGTTCTTC
>TRBJ2-7|TRBV2|many|12|.
CASSVGQGNGYF
.
>TRBJ2-2|TRBV5-1|.|15|.
CASSPGVGWTGELFF
TGCGCCAGCAGCCCGGGCGTGGGTTGGACCGGGGAGCTGTTTTTT
>TRBJ2-7|TRBV5-8|.|15|.
CASSPRGGSPYEQYF
TGTGCCAGCAGCCCCCGGGGAGGTAGTCCCTACGAGCAGTACTTC
>TRBJ2-7|TRBV28|.|13|TRBD2
CAGSLGLAGEQYF
TGTGCCGGCAGTTTGGGACTAGCGGGCGAGCAGTACTTC
>TRBJ2-2|TRBV19|many|16|.
CASSIGLAENTGELFF
TGTGCCAGTAGTATAGGGCTAGCAGAGAACACCGGGGAGCTGTTTTTT
>TRBJ2-5|TRBV27|many|18|TRBD2
CASSLAGLAGESQETQYF
TGTGCCAGCAGTTTAGCTGGACTAGCGGGAGAATCTCAAGAGACCCAGTACTTC
>TRBJ1-3|TRBV19|.|16|.
CASSISPGRSGNTIYF
TGTGCCAGTAGTATCTCCCCCGGGCGATCTGGAAACACCATATATTTT
>TRBJ1-2|TRBV12-3/TRBV12-4|many|13|.
CASSPRRDYGYTF
TGTGCCAGCAGTCCCCGAAGGGACTATGGCTACACCTTC
>TRBJ2-3|TRBV20-1|many|14|.
CSAGGALATDTQYF
TGCAGTGCTGGTGGCGCCCTGGCCACAGATACGCAGTATTTT
>TRBJ2-7|TRBV28|few|13|.
CASNRLTNYEQYF
TGTGCCAGCAACCGACTCACGAACTACGAGCAGTACTTC
>TRBJ2-1|TRBV28|many|13|.
CASSTQGINEQFF
TGTGCCAGCAGTACCCAGGGTATCAATGAGCAGTTCTTC
>TRBJ1-5|TRBV28|few|14|.
CASSRHLSNQPQHF
TGTGCCAGCAGCCGACACTTAAGCAATCAGCCCCAGCATTTT
>TRBJ2-2|TRBV10-3|many|14|TRBD2
CAISELAGSGELFF
TGTGCCATCAGTGAACTAGCGGGATCCGGGGAGCTGTTTTTT
>TRBJ2-2|TRBV7-9|.|17|TRBD1
CASSLGQTGGQFGELFF
TGTGCCAGCAGCTTGGGACAGACAGGGGGTCAGTTCGGGGAGCTGTTTTTT
>TRBJ2-3|TRBV6-1|many|19|TRBD2
CASSRLAGGPSHRIDTQYF
TGTGCCAGCAGTAGACTAGCGGGAGGGCCTTCGCATCGAATAGATACGCAGTATTTT
>TRBJ2-1|TRBV3-1|.|16|TRBD1
CASSLLGTGGKHEQFF
TGTGCCAGCAGCCTCCTCGGGACAGGGGGCAAGCATGAGCAGTTCTTC
>TRBJ1-5|TRBV19|.|15|.
CASSILGPRNQPQHF
TGTGCCAGTAGTATCTTGGGACCGAGAAATCAGCCCCAGCATTTT
>TRBJ2-7|TRBV19|many|13|TRBD1
CASIGWDSYEQYF
TGTGCCAGTATTGGGTGGGACAGCTACGAGCAGTACTTC
>TRBJ1-6|TRBV30|many|14|TRBD1
CAWNLQGAHSPLHF
TGTGCCTGGAATCTTCAGGGGGCGCACTCACCCCTCCACTTT
>TRBJ2-1|TRBV5-5|.|13|.
CASSKDIYNEQFF
TGCGCCAGCAGCAAGGACATCTACAATGAGCAGTTCTTC
>TRBJ2-4|TRBV4-1|.|15|.
CASSQGFQAKNIQYF
TGCGCCAGCAGCCAAGGGTTTCAAGCCAAAAACATTCAGTACTTC
>TRBJ1-1|TRBV4-2|.|18|.
CASSQEGFRRGYVTEAFF
TGTGCCAGCAGCCAAGAAGGCTTTCGTAGGGGCTACGTCACTGAAGCTTTCTTT
>TRBJ2-7|TRBV18|.|14|.
CASSSQGRSHEQYF
TGTGCCAGCTCAAGCCAGGGGAGGTCGCACGAGCAGTACTTC
>TRBJ1-3|TRBV20-1|.|11|.
CSASQGNTTYF
TGCAGTGCTAGTCAGGGAAACACCACATATTTT
>TRBJ1-2|TRBV5-1|.|15|.
CASSLDPQGGYGYTF
TGCGCCAGCAGCTTGGACCCACAGGGCGGCTATGGCTACACCTTC